The 10 T cell receptor beta chains below all came from one sample that was sequenced in a study of T-cell memory formation after mild COVID-19. Each CDR3 protein gets one entry after TCRdb re-called the 5' RACE reads with MiXCR. Here the sample spans about 90,000 distinct CDR3 sequences, about 13% being singletons. Input material: PBMCs or a T cell subset sorted from them (not recorded which). Every receptor here comes from an adult woman who had mild COVID-19 (a few samples of this study predate the infection). Cell type and time point are not known.

The chain has TRBV27 and TRBJ1-1, with D possibly TRBD1 on 6 matching bases. Germline V gene sequence: CDR1 MNHEY, CDR2 SMNVEV (reference sequence). Deletions cut 1 base from V and 4 bases from J, with 13 bases between. The CDR3 has 15 residues. The CDR3 sequence is CASSLYNPRGTEAFF. For the CDR3, the DNA is TGTGCCAGCAGTTTATACAATCCCAGGGGCACTGAAGCTTTCTTT.

The chain recombines TRBV5-4 with TRBJ2-1; TRBD1 agrees at 9 bases. After removal of 1 base from V and 5 bases from J, the junction contained 7 bases not matched to a gene. The germline CDR1 and CDR2 sequences are SGHNT and YYREEE (reference sequence). The CDR3 consists of 16 residues. CDR3 nucleotides: TGTGCCAGCAGCTTGTGGACAGGGGCTATGGACAATGAGCAGTTCTTC. Its protein is CASSLWTGAMDNEQFF.

The chain employs TRBV9 and TRBJ1-1; 8 bases line up with TRBD1. CDR3 length: 15 residues. Looked up from germline, CDR1 is SGDLS and CDR2 is YYNGEE. V was clipped by 1 base and J by 5 bases; unmatched bases: 7. The CDR3 bases are TGTGCCAGCAGCGTATCAGGGGGCGCGGGGACTGAAGCTTTCTTT. This translates into CASSVSGGAGTEAFF.

The V gene is TRBV7-2, the J gene TRBJ2-1, with D unclear. Per the germline V gene, CDR1 is SGHTA and CDR2 is FQGNSA. V gave up 4 bases and J gave up 7 bases, with 23 bases separating them. The CDR3 covers 17 residues. CDR3 loop: CASSSERGRSVDNEQFF. The CDR3 DNA reads TGTGCCAGCAGCTCCGAGAGAGGCAGGAGCGTAGATAATGAGCAGTTCTTC.

J is TRBJ2-7 and V is TRBV7-6; 12 nucleotides line up with TRBD2. In germline, CDR1 is SGHVS, CDR2 FNYEAQ. V lost 5 bases and J lost 0; bases outside the gene matches: 8. This CDR3 spans 17 amino acids. The CDR3 here is CASSLGLAGYSSYEQYF. For the CDR3, the DNA is TGTGCCAGCAGCCTGGGACTAGCGGGTTATAGCTCCTACGAGCAGTACTTC.

A few counts support this clonotype. The chain joins TRBV11-3 to TRBJ1-2, with 9 bases matching TRBD1. This CDR3 contains 16 residues. Germline V CDR1 and CDR2: SGHNT, YENEEA. V gave up 4 bases and J gave up 2 bases; unmatched junction bases: 8. The CDR3 spells CASSSRDRVRNYGYTF. CDR3 bases: TGTGCCAGCAGCTCCCGGGACAGGGTGCGGAACTATGGCTACACCTTC.

The chain employs TRBV12-3 or TRBV12-4 and TRBJ2-1; tentatively, D is TRBD1 (6 bases). Trimming removed 5 bases from V and 5 bases from J, with 16 bases in between. The CDR3 covers 15 residues. The CDR3 sequence: CASSLGALLNNEQFF. The DNA of the CDR3 is TGTGCCAGCAGTCTGGGGGCCTTACTTAACAATGAGCAGTTCTTC.

This clonotype was counted only a few times. The CDR3 DNA follows: TGCGCCAGCAGCCAAGTTCCGGGACAGCTCCGGGCCTACGAGCAGTACTTC. The encoded protein is CASSQVPGQLRAYEQYF. The chain employs TRBV4-1 and TRBJ2-7; TRBD1 matches at 7 bases. The germline V gene has CDR1 MGHRA and CDR2 YSYEKL. V gave up 1 base and J gave up 2 bases; unmatched junction bases: 11. The CDR3 sequence is 17 residues long.

The rearrangement joins TRBV4-1 to TRBJ1-1; D remains ambiguous. This CDR3 contains 16 residues. The ends were cut back, 1 base at V and 0 bases at J, with 12 bases in the middle. Germline CDR1 reads MGHRA; CDR2 reads YSYEKL. CDR3 region: CASSQVRKEMNTEAFF. DNA of the CDR3: TGCGCCAGCAGCCAAGTCAGAAAAGAAATGAACACTGAAGCTTTCTTT.

This clonotype was observed at least ten times. This chain uses TRBV4-3 with TRBJ2-7, with TRBD1 matching over 10 bases. Germline V gene sequence: CDR1 LGHNA, CDR2 YSLEER. V was pared by 3 bases and J by 2 bases, with 7 bases of the junction left unmatched. This CDR3 is built from 16 residues. The CDR3, as DNA: TGCGCCAGCAGCCATTCCGGGACAGGGGAGGCCTACGAGCAGTACTTC. Amino acid sequence: CASSHSGTGEAYEQYF.